The clone carrying this T cell receptor beta chain was seen only a few times. Its antigen is not known. Among the donors, all were healthy bone marrow donors. V lost 4 bases to trimming and J lost 4 bases; unmatched junction nucleotides: 4. Germline V lookup: CDR1 SGHRS, CDR2 YFSETQ. The CDR3 sequence is 16 residues long. The sample is drawn from a study of cytomegalovirus exposure and HLA in healthy donors. 60 Vbeta and 13 Jbeta primers were used in PCR. Method: immunoSEQ multiplex PCR; TCRdb's copy keeps in-frame clones and lacks some. The sample lists more than 150,000 clones; roughly 80% were seen once. General observations from the study: In the analysis, some V segments, TRBV6-2 and TRBV6-3 included, were excluded as indistinguishable.

The sample comprised PBMCs. The clonotype originates from a man in his forties or fifties in good health and CMV-seronegative. The chain joins TRBV5-1 to TRBJ2-1; TRBD2 matches 14 bases. The CDR3 loop reads CASSSRLAGGYNEQFF. In DNA, the CDR3 is TGCGCCAGCAGCAGTCGACTAGCGGGAGGGTACAATGAGCAGTTCTTC.